One and the same sample provided the 3 T cell receptor beta chains below, sequenced in a study of T cell responses to AZD1222 COVID-19 vaccine. The table came from immunoSEQ multiplex PCR; TCRdb's copy has only in-frame clones and leaves some out. The data hold more than 95,000 clones, with approximately 89% observed a single time. The source was peripheral blood, collected 28 days after the second AZD1222 dose. The receptor source for this set is an adult who received the AZD1222 COVID-19 vaccine.

V usage is TRBV5-8 and J usage is TRBJ2-3; D possibly corresponds to TRBD2 (5 bases). V lost 0 bases, J lost 0 bases, and 8 bases lay in between. Germline values: CDR1 SGHTS, CDR2 YDEGEE. This CDR3 region has 15 residues. The CDR3 loop reads CASSLARTSTDTQYF. CDR3 nucleotides: TGTGCCAGCAGCTTGGCTAGGACTAGCACAGATACGCAGTATTTT.

The V gene is TRBV25-1, the J gene TRBJ1-2, with TRBD1 matching over 7 bases. Germline CDR1 reads MGHDK; CDR2 reads SYGVNS. V shed 5 bases, J shed 0 bases, and the junction held 9 bases outside the gene matches. The CDR3 is 16 residues long. As DNA, the CDR3 is TGTGCCAGCAGTCCTACCCTGGGACAGACTAACTATGGCTACACCTTC. As protein: CASSPTLGQTNYGYTF.

The chain employs TRBV10-3 and TRBJ1-1, with D tentatively TRBD1 (6 bases). The CDR3 sequence is 14 residues long. V lost 6 bases, J lost 2 bases, and 13 bases lay in between. Germline loops: CDR1 ENHRY, CDR2 SYGVKD. The CDR3: CAIRRTVTNTEAFF. Here the CDR3 DNA reads TGTGCCATCAGGAGGACAGTAACAAACACTGAAGCTTTCTTT.